The next 10 T cell receptor beta chains were all read from a single sample in a study of T cells in Graves' hyperthyroidism and ophthalmopathy. Authors of the study amplified TCR beta CDR3 regions from RNA transcripts. The HTBI primer set drove a first-round RT-PCR of the TCR CDR3. One entry per CDR3 protein, called by TCRdb with MiXCR from the multiplex PCR reads. This repertoire shows 500,000 to 750,000 distinct CDR3 sequences, around 16% found once; its top ten account for roughly 7.3%. Sample: blood. The receptors originated from a woman in her 30s with Graves' hyperthyroidism.

This clonotype was recorded many times. The chain uses TRBV20-1 and TRBJ2-3; a possible D gene is TRBD1 (6 bases). This CDR3 region has 13 residues. Germline V gene lookup returns CDR1 DFQATT and CDR2 SNEGSKA (reference sequence). V lost 3 bases and J 1 base, leaving 8 bases between the germline ends. The CDR3, as DNA: TGCAGTGCTAGGGACAGACGCACAGATACGCAGTATTTT. This codes for CSARDRRTDTQYF.

The CDR3 reads CASSLVQDTGELFF. As DNA, the CDR3 is TGTGCCAGCAGCTTGGTACAAGACACCGGGGAGCTGTTTTTT. The chain carries TRBV5-6 and TRBJ2-2, with D hard to call. V lost 0 bases and J 3 bases, leaving 6 bases between the germline ends. The CDR3 length is 14 residues. CDR1 and CDR2 (germline): SGHDT, YYEEEE.

The table lists this clonotype with many counts. The chain combines TRBV5-1 with TRBJ2-7, with 10 bases fitting TRBD2. Germline trimming cut 4 bases from V and 0 bases from J; bases unmatched to any gene: 7. The CDR3 loop spans 16 amino acids. Germline lookup yields CDR1 SGHRS and CDR2 YFSETQ. CDR3 sequence (DNA): TGCGCCAGCAGCCTTACTAGCGGGGCGGGCTCCTACGAGCAGTACTTC. This sequence encodes CASSLTSGAGSYEQYF.

This clonotype was found many times. The chain has TRBV14 and TRBJ1-2; D gene uncertain. V lost 3 bases, J lost 1 base, and 6 bases lay in between. This CDR3 region has 13 residues. Germline assignment: CDR1 SGHDN and CDR2 FVKESK. The CDR3 region has the DNA TGTGCCAGCAGCCAGTGGCGTAACTATGGCTACACCTTC. This translates into CASSQWRNYGYTF. The full variable domain, in which reference TRBV14 and TRBJ1-2 provide the parts outside the CDR3, is EAGVTQFPSHSVIEKGQTVTLRCDPISGHDNLYWYRRVMGKEIKFLLHFVKESKQDESGMPNNRFLAERTGGTYSTLKVQPAELEDSGVYFCASSQWRNYGYTFGSGTRLTVV.

The V call is TRBV6-2 or TRBV6-3, the J call TRBJ2-7; 13 bases are a match to TRBD2. This CDR3 spans 17 amino acids. J lost 0 bases, V lost 4 bases, and 6 bases had no gene match. The V gene's germline CDR1 is MNHEY and CDR2 SVGEGT. The CDR3 sequence: CASSCPWTSGSSYEQYF. The CDR3 nucleotides are TGTGCCAGCAGTTGCCCCTGGACTAGCGGGAGCTCCTACGAGCAGTACTTC.

In this sample, this clonotype turned up many times. The J gene is TRBJ2-3, the V gene TRBV29-1, with 10 bases identical to TRBD2. J lost 4 bases, V lost 3 bases, and 7 bases had no gene match. The length of the CDR3 is 15 residues. Germline-derived CDR1 and CDR2 are SQVTM and ANQGSEA. This chain's CDR3 is CSVDASGSVADTQYF. CDR3 coding DNA: TGCAGCGTTGATGCTAGCGGGAGTGTGGCAGATACGCAGTATTTT.

This clonotype was seen at least ten times. The chain couples TRBV20-1 to TRBJ2-1, with 7 bases lining up with TRBD2. J gave up 7 bases and V 3 bases, and 15 bases lay outside the gene matches. Germline CDR1 DFQATT, CDR2 SNEGSKA (reference sequence). The CDR3 length is 16 residues. The CDR3 protein is CSASLVGRRSRNEQFF. The CDR3 DNA reads as TGCAGTGCTAGTTTGGTCGGGAGGAGGTCCAGGAATGAGCAGTTCTTC.

This clonotype was counted ten times or more. The chain employs TRBV20-1 and TRBJ1-5; D is unclear. The V end lost 5 bases, the J end lost 0 bases, and 8 bases lay between the germline ends. CDR3 length: 13 residues. Germline V lookup: CDR1 DFQATT, CDR2 SNEGSKA (reference sequence). The CDR3 sequence is CSAAIVSNQPQHF. CDR3 in DNA: TGCAGTGCTGCGATCGTTAGCAATCAGCCCCAGCATTTT.

This clonotype was found many times. This sequence joins TRBV28 and TRBJ2-1; TRBD2 might be the D (6 bases). The length of the CDR3 is 17 residues. Germline CDR1 is MDHEN and CDR2 is SYDVKM. Between the trimmed V and J ends, which lost 2 bases and 0 bases, there was a span of 14 bases. The CDR3 protein is CASSLPPTRHSYNEQFF. The CDR3 DNA is TGTGCCAGCAGTTTACCGCCGACTAGACACTCCTACAATGAGCAGTTCTTC.

This clonotype was seen at least ten times. The J gene is TRBJ2-5, the V gene TRBV3-1; TRBD2 agrees at 8 bases. The V and J ends lost 4 bases and 4 bases, in that order; junction bases with no gene match: 5. The germline V gene encodes CDR1 LGHDT and CDR2 YNNKEL (reference sequence). This CDR3 has 14 residues. CDR3 protein: CASSPGREPETQYF. The CDR3 region has the DNA TGTGCCAGCAGCCCCGGGAGGGAGCCAGAGACCCAGTACTTC.